This is a list of T cell receptor beta chains from one sample in a study of Graves' ophthalmopathy and Graves' hyperthyroidism. TCRdb re-called the multiplex PCR reads with MiXCR, one entry per CDR3 protein. The data hold fewer than 650,000 distinct CDR3 sequences, with 22% observed a single time. The sample consisted of peripheral blood. These receptor sequences come from a woman younger than 30 with stable Graves' hyperthyroidism. Some clones in this sample may be carry-over from other donors' samples. Each CDR3 is given with its conserved first and last residue. D genes are given only for firm matches. Clone size appears in some rows only: once, few, many, or a class for an expanded clone.

clone size	D gene	V gene	CDR3 length	J gene	CDR3 DNA	CDR3 protein
many	-	TRBV28	16	TRBJ2-5	TGTGCCAGCAGTCACCGATACCATGGGTACCAAGAGACCCAGTACTTC	CASSHRYHGYQETQYF
few	TRBD2	TRBV2	16	TRBJ2-5	TGTGCCAGCAGTGACGAGGCTAGCGGGGGGCTAGAGACCCAGTACTTC	CASSDEASGGLETQYF
-	TRBD2	TRBV24-1	15	TRBJ2-5	TGTGCCACCAGTGACGCGACTAGCGGGGAAGAGACCCAGTACTTC	CATSDATSGEETQYF
-	-	TRBV24-1	12	TRBJ1-5	TGTGCCACCAGTGACCCTAATCGGCCCCAGCATTTT	CATSDPNRPQHF
few	-	TRBV4-3	17	TRBJ1-2	TGCGCCAGCAGCCAAACCCCCACAGGGTATATTAACTATGGCTACACCTTC	CASSQTPTGYINYGYTF
many	TRBD1	TRBV12-3/TRBV12-4	13	TRBJ1-5	TGTGCCAGCAGGGGGACAGGAGATCAGCCCCAGCATTTT	CASRGTGDQPQHF
many	-	TRBV28	14	TRBJ1-1	TGTGCCAGCAGGCAGCCGGGACAGAACACTGAAGCTTTCTTT	CASRQPGQNTEAFF
-	TRBD1	TRBV7-3	14	TRBJ2-7	TGTGCCAGCAGCTCTCAACCGGGGACAGGGGAGCAGTACTTC	CASSSQPGTGEQYF
many	-	TRBV19	15	TRBJ2-5	TGTGCCAGTAGTACCCGACAGGAACTCCAAGAGACCCAGTACTTC	CASSTRQELQETQYF
-	-	TRBV10-3	14	TRBJ2-5	TGTGCCATCAGACCGGGACACCAAGGGGAGACCCAGTACTTC	CAIRPGHQGETQYF
many	TRBD1	TRBV3-1	13	TRBJ1-6	TGTGCCAGCAGCCACGACAGGGATTCACCCCTCCACTTT	CASSHDRDSPLHF
many	-	TRBV20-1	15	TRBJ2-7	TGCAGTGCTAGAGATCAAAGCCGGACGAGATACGAGCAGTACTTC	CSARDQSRTRYEQYF
-	TRBD1	TRBV28	16	TRBJ1-1	TGTGCCAGCCAACCGGGACAGGGGGCCCCCAACACTGAAGCTTTCTTT	CASQPGQGAPNTEAFF
-	-	TRBV6-1	12	TRBJ1-5	TGTGCCAGCAGGTCCAGGTCAGGGCCCCAGCATTTT	CASRSRSGPQHF
-	-	TRBV12-3/TRBV12-4	17	TRBJ2-2	TGTGCCAGCAGTTTAGGTTTGTGGGTCACGAACACCGGGGAGCTGTTTTTT	CASSLGLWVTNTGELFF
many	-	TRBV20-1	14	TRBJ2-7	TGCAGTGCTAGACCCTTGGGGGCTTCGGACGAGCAGTACTTC	CSARPLGASDEQYF
many	TRBD2	TRBV4-1	16	TRBJ2-7	TGCGCCAGCAGCGCTACGGCAGCGGGGTTCACCTACGAGCAGTACTTC	CASSATAAGFTYEQYF
many	-	TRBV5-1	16	TRBJ2-7	TGCGCCAGCAGCTTGGCAGGTCGAAGAGTGGGGGGCGAGCAGTACTTC	CASSLAGRRVGGEQYF
many	-	TRBV20-1	13	TRBJ1-5	TGCAGTGCAGAAAAACCCGGGGACCAGCCCCAGCATTTT	CSAEKPGDQPQHF
many	-	TRBV9	15	TRBJ2-7	TGTGCCAGCAGCGTACATCCTGAGCGGACCTACGAGCAGTACTTC	CASSVHPERTYEQYF
many	TRBD2	TRBV6-2/TRBV6-3	14	TRBJ2-5	TGTGCCACTCAAAGCGGGACTGACCAAGAGACCCAGTACTTC	CATQSGTDQETQYF
few	-	TRBV6-2/TRBV6-3	12	TRBJ1-1	TGTGCCAGCAATGGGCCGTACACTGAAGCTTTCTTT	CASNGPYTEAFF
-	TRBD2	TRBV6-2/TRBV6-3	17	TRBJ2-5	TGTGCCAGCAGTTACTTCCGGGGGGGCAAGAAGGAAGAGACCCAGTACTTC	CASSYFRGGKKEETQYF
many	-	TRBV29-1	14	TRBJ1-2	TGCAGCGTTCGGTGGGGCTCGGGTAACTATGGCTACACCTTC	CSVRWGSGNYGYTF
few	-	TRBV28	16	TRBJ2-7	TGTGCCAGCAGTTTAACCCCCGGGGCAGGAATCTACGAGCAGTACTTC	CASSLTPGAGIYEQYF
-	TRBD1	TRBV5-1	13	TRBJ2-4	TGCGCCAGCAGTCGAACAGGGGGAAACATTCAGTACTTC	CASSRTGGNIQYF
many	TRBD2	TRBV6-5	14	TRBJ2-4	TGTGCCAGCAGTTACGTTTGGGGGGAGGGCATTCAGTACTTC	CASSYVWGEGIQYF
-	-	TRBV6-4	14	TRBJ1-2	TGTGCCAGTACCATTGACAGGAATAACTATGGCTACACCTTC	CASTIDRNNYGYTF
many	TRBD1	TRBV6-1	14	TRBJ2-5	TGTGCCAGCAGTGAATCAGGGGGCGAAGAGACCCAGTACTTC	CASSESGGEETQYF
-	TRBD1	TRBV13	16	TRBJ2-5	TGTGCCAGCAGCTATGCGGGACAGGGGGTGACAGAGACCCAGTACTTC	CASSYAGQGVTETQYF
-	-	TRBV12-3/TRBV12-4	15	TRBJ2-2	TGCGCCAGCAGCTTCGATGCAGGGAACACCGGGGAGCTGTTTTTT	CASSFDAGNTGELFF
-	TRBD2	TRBV13	16	TRBJ2-2	TGTGCCAGCAGCTCCGGACTAGCGATGGCCACCGGGGAGCTGTTTTTT	CASSSGLAMATGELFF
-	TRBD2	TRBV9	15	TRBJ2-1	TGTGCCAGCAGCGCGAGGACTAGCGGGAGGAATGAGCAGTTCTTC	CASSARTSGRNEQFF
few	-	TRBV28	15	TRBJ2-7	TGTGCCAGCAGTTGGAAAACGACAGGTACCTACGAGCAGTACTTC	CASSWKTTGTYEQYF
-	-	TRBV10-3	13	TRBJ1-2	TGTGCCATCAGTGAGAGCAGTTTATATGGCTACACCTTC	CAISESSLYGYTF
-	-	TRBV6-5	16	TRBJ2-5	TGTGCCAGCAGTTACGACCCTTTGGAGGGCCGGGAGACCCAGTACTTC	CASSYDPLEGRETQYF
many	TRBD1	TRBV15	16	TRBJ1-6	TGTGCCACCAGCAGAGATCGGGGGACAGCAAATTCACCCCTCCACTTT	CATSRDRGTANSPLHF
many	TRBD2	TRBV6-5	15	TRBJ2-5	TGTGCCAGCAGCCAACTAGCGGGAGGGTTGGAGACCCAGTACTTC	CASSQLAGGLETQYF
many	-	TRBV6-5	17	TRBJ1-3	TGTGCCAGCAGTTACGAAGCAGGGTTTTTCTCTGGAAACACCATATATTTT	CASSYEAGFFSGNTIYF
many	-	TRBV6-1	15	TRBJ1-1	TGTGCCAGCAGTGAACGGATTGGTTTGTCGGGCGAAGCTTTCTTT	CASSERIGLSGEAFF
few	TRBD1	TRBV12-3/TRBV12-4	15	TRBJ1-1	TGTGCCAGCAGTTTCCCCGGGACAGGGAACACTGAAGCTTTCTTT	CASSFPGTGNTEAFF
many	TRBD2	TRBV7-2	13	TRBJ2-5	TGTGCCAGCAGCTCCGGGACTAGCGGGGACCAGTACTTC	CASSSGTSGDQYF
many	TRBD2	TRBV2	15	TRBJ2-2	TGTGCCAGCAGTGGACTAGCGGGAGACACCGGGGAGCTGTTTTTT	CASSGLAGDTGELFF
few	-	TRBV6-2/TRBV6-3	16	TRBJ2-5	TGTGCCAGCAGGAGCCACCGGGACTGGGGCCAAGAGACCCAGTACTTC	CASRSHRDWGQETQYF
many	-	TRBV30	12	TRBJ1-1	TGTGCCGGACGGACAGCCAACACTGAAGCTTTCTTT	CAGRTANTEAFF
-	TRBD1	TRBV11-2	16	TRBJ1-2	TGTGCCAGCAGCTTAGGGGGACAGGGGCTAAACTATGGCTACACCTTC	CASSLGGQGLNYGYTF
many	-	TRBV28	14	TRBJ1-1	TGTGCCAGCAGTTCCCCACGGTTTCACACTGAAGCTTTCTTT	CASSSPRFHTEAFF
few	TRBD2	TRBV7-2	15	TRBJ2-7	TGTGCCAGCAGCGCGAGCGGGGGGCGGTCCTACGAGCAGTACTTC	CASSASGGRSYEQYF
many	-	TRBV12-3/TRBV12-4	14	TRBJ1-2	TGTGCCAGCAGTTTTTACGGAGGGGACTATGGCTACACCTTC	CASSFYGGDYGYTF
many	TRBD2	TRBV15	15	TRBJ2-7	TGTGCCACCAGCAGAGAAGGGACTAGCGGCTACGAGCAGTACTTC	CATSREGTSGYEQYF
many	-	TRBV5-1	13	TRBJ1-2	TGCGCCAGCAGCGGAACCGGGACCTATGGCTACACCTTC	CASSGTGTYGYTF
many	-	TRBV27	11	TRBJ2-7	TGTGCCAGCGGGACACTTTACGAGCAGTACTTC	CASGTLYEQYF
many	TRBD1	TRBV10-2	14	TRBJ1-1	TGCGCCAGCAGTCCGGGACAGAGCAACACTGAAGCTTTCTTT	CASSPGQSNTEAFF
-	TRBD1	TRBV12-3/TRBV12-4	11	TRBJ1-1	TGTGCCTCCAGAGACAGGGGGCTGGCTTTCTTT	CASRDRGLAFF
many	TRBD1	TRBV28	18	TRBJ1-2	TGTGCCAGCAGTTCCCCCGGGACAGGGGGCCATCGGGGCTATGGCTACACCTTC	CASSSPGTGGHRGYGYTF
-	-	TRBV12-5	16	TRBJ1-1	TGTGCTAGTGGTTTGCCTCGGGGAAGGTCGTTCCCTGAAGCTTTCTTT	CASGLPRGRSFPEAFF
many	-	TRBV6-2/TRBV6-3	13	TRBJ2-7	TGTGCCAGCACCTATGGACAGTTGGGCGAGCAGTACTTC	CASTYGQLGEQYF
many	-	TRBV29-1	12	TRBJ1-2	TGCAGCGTTGGGAGGGACAACTATGGCTACACCTTC	CSVGRDNYGYTF
-	-	TRBV10-3	13	TRBJ1-5	TGTGCCATCAGGGGACGGGACAATCAGCCCCAGCATTTT	CAIRGRDNQPQHF
-	-	TRBV11-2	16	TRBJ1-2	TGTGCCAGCAGCTTAGTTCCGCAGCCCTCTCCCTATGGCTACACCTTC	CASSLVPQPSPYGYTF